Each of the 22 T cell receptor beta chains below was sequenced from the same sample in a study of blood T cell repertoires in COVID-19. TCRdb keeps only in-frame clones here, not all; method: immunoSEQ multiplex PCR. The sample consists of over 85,000 clones, around 80% of them appearing once. Sequencing was carried out using peripheral blood. Receptor source: a man between 60 and 70 years old with active or convalescent COVID-19.

V usage is TRBV28 and J usage is TRBJ2-7; D possibly corresponds to TRBD1 (5 bases). Trimming pared 3 bases from V and 2 bases from J, leaving 26 bases between. Looked up from germline, CDR1 is MDHEN and CDR2 is SYDVKM. This CDR3 spans 19 amino acids. DNA for the CDR3: TGTGCCAGCAGTTTCCCTTTAGCCTTAGATACAGGCGGAACCTACGAGCAGTACTTC. Residues: CASSFPLALDTGGTYEQYF.

The J gene is TRBJ1-1, the V gene TRBV15, with D possibly TRBD1 on 5 matching bases. Germline V gene data show CDR1 as LNHNV and CDR2 as YYDKDF (reference sequence). The CDR3 is 12 residues long. V was trimmed by 5 bases and J by 4 bases, leaving 8 bases between them. In DNA, the CDR3 is TGTGCCACCAGCGGGGGGGTCACTGAAGCTTTCTTT. This gives the protein CATSGGVTEAFF.

This chain links TRBV18 with TRBJ1-2, with D hard to call. V shed 6 bases and J shed 4 bases, with 12 bases lying between them. Germline CDR1 reads KGHSH; CDR2 reads LQKENI. This CDR3 comprises 13 residues. The CDR3 DNA sequence: TGTGCCAGCTCGACCCAGGAGGGCTATGGCTACACCTTC. Its translation: CASSTQEGYGYTF.

The chain couples TRBV19 to TRBJ1-1; 8 positions agree with TRBD1. V shed 5 bases and J 4 bases; nucleotides not matched to a gene: 12. This CDR3 has 16 residues. Germline V CDR1 and CDR2: LNHDA, SQIVND (reference sequence). The CDR3 loop is CASSSLAGTGGTEAFF. The CDR3 coding sequence is TGTGCCAGTAGTTCTCTTGCCGGGACAGGTGGCACTGAAGCTTTCTTT.

The J gene is TRBJ1-2, the V gene TRBV19; D remains ambiguous. V shed 3 bases and J shed 5 bases, with 10 bases lying between them. Germline lookup yields CDR1 LNHDA and CDR2 SQIVND (reference sequence). CDR3 length equals 13 residues. This CDR3 reads CASSIRGKYGYTF. For the CDR3, the DNA is TGTGCCAGTAGTATTAGAGGGAAATATGGCTACACCTTC.

The chain combines TRBV5-4 with TRBJ1-1; no clear D. In germline, CDR1 is SGHNT, CDR2 YYREEE (reference sequence). Trimming removed 4 bases at V and 4 bases at J, with 8 bases between. The CDR3 extends over 12 amino acids. CDR3 nucleotides: TGTGCCAGCAGCCCCAGGTCCACTGAAGCTTTCTTT. Translation gives CASSPRSTEAFF.

This clone was counted a few times. Distinct nucleotide sequences in the sample also encode this CDR3. The V gene is TRBV5-1, the J gene TRBJ2-1, with 10 bases fitting TRBD2. The J segment lost 7 bases and the V segment lost 5 bases, leaving 12 bases of the junction unmatched. The germline CDR1 and CDR2 sequences are SGHRS and YFSETQ. The CDR3 is made up of 16 amino acids. CDR3: CASSFRAGGPRNEQFF. The CDR3 nucleotides are TGCGCCAGCAGTTTCCGAGCGGGAGGGCCCCGGAATGAGCAGTTCTTC. Filled out from reference TRBV5-1 and TRBJ2-1, the complete variable domain reads KAGVTQTPRYLIKTRGQQVTLSCSPISGHRSVSWYQQTPGQGLQFLFEYFSETQRNKGNFPGRFSGRQFSNSRSEMNVSTLELGDSALYLCASSFRAGGPRNEQFFGPGTRLTVL.

This chain uses TRBV4-1 with TRBJ1-5; D not certain. This CDR3 is 15 amino acids long. The germline CDR1 and CDR2 sequences are MGHRA and YSYEKL. Trimming stripped 4 bases from V and 0 bases from J, with 10 bases between. The CDR3 loop is CASSLGTVSNQPQHF. The DNA for the CDR3 is TGCGCCAGCAGCCTGGGCACGGTTAGCAATCAGCCCCAGCATTTT.

The chain links TRBV19 to TRBJ2-5; 8 positions match TRBD2. The CDR3 covers 16 residues. Germline CDR1 reads LNHDA; CDR2 reads SQIVND (reference sequence). The V segment lost 4 bases and the J segment 3 bases; nucleotides outside the gene matches: 10. The CDR3 loop reads CASSSSSGSPEETQYF. The CDR3 DNA reads as TGTGCCAGTAGTAGCTCTAGCGGGTCCCCAGAAGAGACCCAGTACTTC.

The V call is TRBV15, the J call TRBJ2-7, with no clear D. The germline CDR1 and CDR2 sequences are LNHNV and YYDKDF (reference sequence). The CDR3 spans 13 residues. Trimming cost V 0 bases and J 3 bases, with 6 bases left between them. CDR3 amino acids: CATSRDRGYEQYV. In nucleotides, the CDR3 is TGTGCCACCAGCAGAGATCGCGGCTACGAGCAGTACGTC.

The gene calls are TRBV27 and TRBJ1-6; tentative D call: TRBD1 (5 bases). The CDR3 is 13 residues long. Germline V gives CDR1 MNHEY, CDR2 SMNVEV (reference sequence). Between the trimmed V and J ends, which lost 5 bases and 7 bases, there was a span of 9 bases. The CDR3 sequence is CASSGAGNSPLHF. In nucleotides, the CDR3 is TGTGCCAGCAGTGGGGCTGGGAATTCACCCCTCCACTTT.

The sample holds one count of this clone. This chain connects TRBV6-5 to TRBJ1-2; 7 bases map to TRBD1. V lost 6 bases and J lost 4; bases outside the gene matches: 5. This CDR3 comprises 13 residues. Looked up from germline, CDR1 is MNHEY and CDR2 is SVGAGI. CDR3 DNA sequence: TGTGCCAGCAGCAGGGACAGCCTCTATGGCTACACCTTC. Protein sequence: CASSRDSLYGYTF.

This chain joins TRBV30 and TRBJ2-1, with D perhaps TRBD2 (5 bases). CDR3 length: 15 amino acids. CDR1 GTSNPN and CDR2 SVGIG come from the germline V gene (reference sequence). The V gene lost 2 bases and the J gene lost 2 bases, with 13 bases spanning the gap. In DNA, the CDR3 is TGTGCCTGGAGTTTCCCCGGGATTGCCTACAATGAGCAGTTCTTC. Translation gives CAWSFPGIAYNEQFF.

The chain uses TRBV4-3 and TRBJ2-1; perhaps TRBD2 as D (5 bases). The CDR3 is 15 residues long. The germline V gene has CDR1 LGHNA and CDR2 YSLEER. Trimming removed 0 bases from V and 8 bases from J, with 14 bases in between. CDR3 sequence: CASSQDQGLGDEQFF. CDR3 bases: TGCGCCAGCAGCCAAGATCAAGGACTTGGGGATGAGCAGTTCTTC.

The chain is built from TRBV12-2 and TRBJ2-5; the table names TRBD2, a call not compared with the DNA. TRBV12-2 counts as a pseudogene. This CDR3 has 17 residues. CDR3 DNA: TGTGCAAGTCGCAAGCTTCGCGATAGCGGGGAACAAGAGACCCAGTACTTC. Translation gives CASRKLRDSGEQETQYF.

The rearrangement uses TRBV3-1 (or the pseudogene TRBV3-2) and TRBJ1-6; TRBD1 agrees at 9 bases. V dropped 1 base and J dropped 6; count of bases not matched to a gene: 4. The CDR3 is 16 amino acids. Germline V gives CDR1 LGHDT, CDR2 YNNKEL (reference sequence). CDR3 amino acids: CASSQVLTGGNSPLHF. The DNA of the CDR3 is TGTGCCAGCAGCCAAGTGTTGACAGGGGGTAATTCACCCCTCCACTTT.

The CDR3 is CASSESWSGGAHEQYV. The CDR3 DNA reads as TGCGCCAGCAGTGAGTCTTGGTCAGGGGGCGCCCACGAGCAGTACGTC. The rearrangement uses TRBV10-1 and TRBJ2-7; 8 bases match TRBD1. V gave up 0 bases and J gave up 5 bases; unmatched junction bases: 9. Germline assignment: CDR1 WNHNN and CDR2 SYGVQD (reference sequence). This CDR3 has 16 amino acids.

The rearrangement joins TRBV6-5 to TRBJ1-2; D is perhaps TRBD1 (6 bases). CDR3 length equals 13 residues. Germline CDR1 reads MNHEY; CDR2 reads SVGAGI. Trimming removed 0 bases at V and 4 bases at J, with 6 bases between. CDR3 loop: CASSYSDSYGYTF. The DNA of the CDR3 is TGTGCCAGCAGTTACTCGGACAGCTATGGCTACACCTTC.

The rearrangement joins TRBV6-5 to TRBJ1-1; D gene uncertain. V lost 5 bases and J 5 bases, leaving 9 bases between the germline ends. Germline-derived CDR1 and CDR2 are MNHEY and SVGAGI. The CDR3 spans 12 residues. CDR3: CASSPYGTEAFF. CDR3 bases: TGTGCCAGCAGTCCCTACGGGACTGAAGCTTTCTTT.

J is TRBJ1-2 and V is TRBV3-1 (or the pseudogene TRBV3-2); 11 nucleotides match TRBD1. The trim removed 1 base at V and 4 bases at J, leaving 11 bases unmatched. Per germline, CDR1 LGHDT and CDR2 YNNKEL (reference sequence). There are 18 residues in the CDR3. CDR3 DNA: TGTGCCAGCAGCCAAGGACGGACAGGGGGCGGTGTCATCTATGGCTACACCTTC. It yields the protein CASSQGRTGGGVIYGYTF.

V is TRBV24-1 and J is TRBJ2-1; 11 bases fit TRBD2. The CDR3 runs 16 residues. Per germline, CDR1 KGHDR and CDR2 SFDVKD. J lost 6 bases, V lost 2 bases, and 5 bases had no gene match. CDR3: CATSDSTSGSFNEQFF. DNA of the CDR3: TGTGCCACCAGTGATTCCACTAGCGGGAGTTTCAATGAGCAGTTCTTC.

The V and J genes are TRBV7-9 and TRBJ2-7; D might be TRBD1 (5 bases). This CDR3 spans 13 amino acids. Trimming took off 5 bases at V and 3 bases at J, with 11 bases between the two ends. Germline CDR1 SEHNR, CDR2 FQNEAQ (reference sequence). In DNA form, the CDR3 reads TGTGCCAGCAGCGTACCCAGGGTCTACGAGCAGTACGTC. Translating it yields CASSVPRVYEQYV.